A selection of T cell receptor beta chains follows, all from one sample in a study of T cell repertoires in aging, cancer and after chemotherapy. TCRdb used MiXCR to reprocess the multiplex PCR reads, holding one entry per CDR3 protein. The sample lists about 13,000 distinct CDR3 sequences, about 29% occurring once. The source material was blood. These receptors were collected from a human donor with a blood cancer. Both conserved end residues are part of each CDR3. The D gene is left open where the match is weak. Expanded clones are given a class, and other clones once, few, many or no size at all.

cdr3_nt,cdr3_aa,v_call,clone_size,j_call,d_call
TGTGCCACCCTCTCCGTGAGGAAGGAGGGAGAGACCCAGTACTTC,CATLSVRKEGETQYF,TRBV19,medium-sized,TRBJ2-5,.
TGTGCCAGCAGCTCCAGCGGGAGGGAGAACAATGAGCAGTTCTTC,CASSSSGRENNEQFF,TRBV13,medium-sized,TRBJ2-1,TRBD2
TGCGCCAGCAGCCAAGACCGGGAGCAAGGTTATACGCAGTATTTT,CASSQDREQGYTQYF,TRBV4-3,few,TRBJ2-3,.
TGTGCCAGCAAACCAGGACCCTCTGGAAACACCATATATTTT,CASKPGPSGNTIYF,TRBV6-5,many,TRBJ1-3,.
TGTGCCAGCAGTTCAGAAGAGACCCAGTTCTTC,CASSSEETQFF,TRBV12-3/TRBV12-4,.,TRBJ2-1,.
TGTGCCATCAGTGAGCCCCCAGGGACAGCGGGTAGTGGAGATACGCAGTATTTT,CAISEPPGTAGSGDTQYF,TRBV10-3,few,TRBJ2-3,.
TGTGCCACCAGTGACCAGGATAGGGGTAACACCGGGGAGCTGTTTTTT,CATSDQDRGNTGELFF,TRBV24-1,.,TRBJ2-2,.
TGTGCCAGCAGTTTATATGCGACGGAGTATGGCTACACCTTC,CASSLYATEYGYTF,TRBV27,many,TRBJ1-2,.
TGTGCCACCAGTGACTCCCGGACAGGGCGAAACATTCAGTACTTC,CATSDSRTGRNIQYF,TRBV24-1,.,TRBJ2-4,TRBD1
TGTGCCAGCAGTGAGACTAGCGGGGGGACAGATACGCAGTATTTT,CASSETSGGTDTQYF,TRBV6-4,few,TRBJ2-3,TRBD2
TGTGCCAGCAGCCCCGGGACTAGCCCACCAGATACGCAGTATTTT,CASSPGTSPPDTQYF,TRBV13,.,TRBJ2-3,TRBD2
TGTGCCTGGAGTCCTCCGGGGACCTACGAGCAGTACTTC,CAWSPPGTYEQYF,TRBV30,few,TRBJ2-7,.
TGTGCCAGCAGTGACAGCGGGGGGGCAGATACGCAGTATTTT,CASSDSGGADTQYF,TRBV6-4,medium-sized,TRBJ2-3,TRBD2
TGTGCCAGCAGATCCGGGACTAGCGGGAGTGGCAATGAGCAGTTCTTC,CASRSGTSGSGNEQFF,TRBV27,.,TRBJ2-1,TRBD2
TGTGCCAGCAGGTTGTCAGGGCTAAATTCACCCCTCCACTTT,CASRLSGLNSPLHF,TRBV11-1,.,TRBJ1-6,.
TGCAGTGCTAGAGGGGGACAGGGGAACTATGGCTACACCTTC,CSARGGQGNYGYTF,TRBV20-1,.,TRBJ1-2,TRBD1
TGCGCCAGCAGCCAAGATCTACTCCGGGCCTCAAATCAGCCCCAGCATTTT,CASSQDLLRASNQPQHF,TRBV4-3,.,TRBJ1-5,.
TGCAGCGTTGTATTCCGAGGCTACCAAGAGACCCAGTACTTC,CSVVFRGYQETQYF,TRBV29-1,medium-sized,TRBJ2-5,.
TGTGCCAGCAGTTTCAAGGAACGCACGGCAGATACGCAGTATTTT,CASSFKERTADTQYF,TRBV12-3/TRBV12-4,.,TRBJ2-3,.
TGTGCCAGCAGTGAGTTGACAGGGCAAGAGACCCAGTACTTC,CASSELTGQETQYF,TRBV6-1,medium-sized,TRBJ2-5,TRBD1
TGTGCCAGCAGTTGGGGTAGAGGGGAGGGCCAGTACTTC,CASSWGRGEGQYF,TRBV5-6,medium-sized,TRBJ2-5,TRBD2
TGTGCCAGCAGCTCGAACGGAGGGATCAAAAACATTCAGTACTTC,CASSSNGGIKNIQYF,TRBV7-4,.,TRBJ2-4,.
TGTGCCAGCAGCCTCCTAGCGGGAGACTACAATGAGCAGTTCTTC,CASSLLAGDYNEQFF,TRBV7-2,.,TRBJ2-1,TRBD2
TGTGCCTCCGCGACTAGTAACGAGCAGTTCTTC,CASATSNEQFF,TRBV7-9,few,TRBJ2-1,.
TGTGCCAGCAGCGCGACAGGCTACCAAGAGACCCAGTACTTC,CASSATGYQETQYF,TRBV7-2,.,TRBJ2-5,.
TGTGCCAGCATCAGTCGGGGGGGCTCAGATACGCAGTATTTT,CASISRGGSDTQYF,TRBV6-5,.,TRBJ2-3,TRBD2
TGTGCCAGCAGCCTGTGGGCTAGGGGCAATCAGCCCCAGCATTTT,CASSLWARGNQPQHF,TRBV5-8,few,TRBJ1-5,.
TGTGCCAGTAAAGGGGGACAGGGTGGCAATCAGCCCCAGCATTTT,CASKGGQGGNQPQHF,TRBV19,.,TRBJ1-5,TRBD1
TGTGCCAGCAGCCATCGGACTAGCCCCCCCGACGATGAGCAGTTCTTC,CASSHRTSPPDDEQFF,TRBV7-9,few,TRBJ2-1,TRBD2
TGTGCCAGCAGTTTAGCGGGACTTCAATGGACTGAAGCTTTCTTT,CASSLAGLQWTEAFF,TRBV12-3/TRBV12-4,few,TRBJ1-1,.
TGTGCCAGCAGTCCCCCTCGACTAGCGGGGGGGCCGTCGGATACGCAGTATTTT,CASSPPRLAGGPSDTQYF,TRBV27,.,TRBJ2-3,TRBD2
TGTGAACGAGAGGTGGGAGTGGTCCAAGAGACCCAGTACTTC,CEREVGVVQETQYF,TRBV27,.,TRBJ2-5,.
TGCAGTGCTCGGTCGGGACGGAGCACAGATACGCAGTATTTT,CSARSGRSTDTQYF,TRBV20-1,.,TRBJ2-3,.
TGTGCCAGCAGTTTCCTCAGCACGAACACTGAAGCTTTCTTT,CASSFLSTNTEAFF,TRBV6-5,.,TRBJ1-1,.
TGTGCCAGCAGCCCCAGTAGGAGGGAACCTACGCAGTATTTT,CASSPSRREPTQYF,TRBV12-3/TRBV12-4,many,TRBJ2-3,.
TGTGCCAGCAGCTTGTCAAGCGGCACCTACAATGAGCAGTTCTTC,CASSLSSGTYNEQFF,TRBV5-6,medium-sized,TRBJ2-1,.
TGTGCCTGGAGTGGGGACTACCGACCCAACGAGCAGTACTTC,CAWSGDYRPNEQYF,TRBV30,.,TRBJ2-7,TRBD2
TGTGCCAGCAGTTACGGCGGGGGGGCAGAGACCCAGTACTTC,CASSYGGGAETQYF,TRBV6-5,few,TRBJ2-5,TRBD2
TGTGCCAGCAGATGGCGGGGAAGCTCTGGGGCCAACGTCCTGACTTTC,CASRWRGSSGANVLTF,TRBV5-4,.,TRBJ2-6,.
TGTGCCAGCAGTTACCCGGGGACAGGGGTGAACACTGAAGCTTTCTTT,CASSYPGTGVNTEAFF,TRBV6-6,.,TRBJ1-1,TRBD1
TGTGCCAGTAGTATACGGGGGGTCATGAACACTGAAGCTTTCTTT,CASSIRGVMNTEAFF,TRBV19,few,TRBJ1-1,.
TGTGCCAGCAGCGGGATAGCGGGGGACCCAGGGGACATTCAGTACTTC,CASSGIAGDPGDIQYF,TRBV13,many,TRBJ2-4,TRBD2
TGTGCCAGCAGTCAGCAGCGGGAGATGAGAACCGATGAGCAGTTCTTC,CASSQQREMRTDEQFF,TRBV12-3/TRBV12-4,.,TRBJ2-1,TRBD2
TGTGCCAGCAGCTTCGAGTCTCGCGGGAGGGAAACAGATACGCAGTATTTT,CASSFESRGRETDTQYF,TRBV11-1,once,TRBJ2-3,TRBD2
TGTGCCAGCAGTAAAGAAGACAGGCCCCCTAATGAAAAACTGTTTTTT,CASSKEDRPPNEKLFF,TRBV27,few,TRBJ1-4,.
TGTGCCAGCAGTTATGGGCGAGGCACTGAAGCTTTCTTT,CASSYGRGTEAFF,TRBV6-5,.,TRBJ1-1,.
TGTGCCAGCAGCCTCCGGGTTAGCACAGATACGCAGTATTTT,CASSLRVSTDTQYF,TRBV7-6,many,TRBJ2-3,.
TGTGCCAGCAGTTTATTCTTCGTGGGGGCCGGAGAGACCCAGTACTTC,CASSLFFVGAGETQYF,TRBV27,few,TRBJ2-5,.
TGCAGCGGTGGGGGGTCTGGCTCCTACAATGAGCAGTTCTTC,CSGGGSGSYNEQFF,TRBV29-1,medium-sized,TRBJ2-1,.
TGTGCCAGCAGTCCCGACTTGTACAATGAGCAGTTCTTC,CASSPDLYNEQFF,TRBV28,.,TRBJ2-1,.
TGCGCCAGCAGTGATGTTACAGATTCCTACAATGAGCAGTTCTTC,CASSDVTDSYNEQFF,TRBV10-3,.,TRBJ2-1,.
TGTGCCAGCAGTCCTCCTAGGGATTACTATGGCTACACCTTC,CASSPPRDYYGYTF,TRBV12-3/TRBV12-4,.,TRBJ1-2,.